A single sample gave rise to the 29 T cell receptor beta chains below, sequenced in a study of blood T cell repertoires in COVID-19. Libraries were prepared by immunoSEQ multiplex PCR; TCRdb keeps only in-frame clonotypes and omits some of them. The sample holds about 72,000 clones, roughly 83% seen once. Input material: peripheral blood. The receptors were gathered from a woman aged 80 or over with acute or convalescent COVID-19.

The V and J genes are TRBV11-3 and TRBJ2-7; 9 bases map to TRBD1. V was clipped by 5 bases and J by 5 bases; unmatched bases: 13. The CDR3 contains 16 residues. The germline CDR1 and CDR2 sequences are SGHNT and YENEEA. The CDR3 DNA reads TGTGCCAGCAGCCCTAACTCCCGGGACAGGGTCAACGAGCAGTACTTC. The encoded protein is CASSPNSRDRVNEQYF.

The chain combines TRBV9 with TRBJ2-5, with 13 bases lining up with TRBD2. The CDR3 length is 16 residues. Germline CDR1 and CDR2: SGDLS and YYNGEE. The junction had 7 bases not matched to a gene; V was cut back by 3 bases and J by 5 bases. The CDR3 sequence is CASSGTSGRISETQYF. The DNA of the CDR3 is TGTGCCAGCAGCGGGACTAGCGGGAGAATTAGCGAGACCCAGTACTTC.

This chain connects TRBV5-4 to TRBJ2-2; D not resolved. Trimming pared 0 bases from V and 6 bases from J, leaving 12 bases between. This CDR3 contains 15 residues. The germline CDR1 and CDR2 sequences are SGHNT and YYREEE (reference sequence). Here the CDR3 reads CASSLARTSPGELFF. CDR3 DNA sequence: TGTGCCAGCAGCTTGGCCAGAACATCCCCCGGGGAGCTGTTTTTT.

The V and J genes are TRBV7-8 and TRBJ2-1; 10 bases are a match to TRBD1. This CDR3 region has 16 residues. Trimming cost V 5 bases and J 7 bases; bases outside gene matches: 11. Germline V gives CDR1 SGHVS, CDR2 FQNEAQ. The CDR3 sequence is CASSHRDRGGGNEQFF. Written as DNA, the CDR3 is TGTGCCAGCAGCCACCGGGACAGGGGCGGTGGGAATGAGCAGTTCTTC.

The chain employs TRBV3-1 (or the pseudogene TRBV3-2) and TRBJ2-2; tentative D call: TRBD1 (6 bases). The V gene lost 3 bases and the J gene lost 6 bases, with 14 bases spanning the gap. The CDR3 runs to 15 residues. The germline CDR1 and CDR2 sequences are LGHDT and YNNKEL (reference sequence). CDR3 DNA sequence: TGTGCCAGCAGCCAGGGGGCGATGAGGGCCGGGGAGCTGTTTTTT. This translates into CASSQGAMRAGELFF.

In this sample, this clone turned up a few times. The CDR3 DNA reads as TGCGCCAGCAGCTTGGCGTCCGGGAAGAACACCGGGGAGCTGTTTTTT. It specifies CASSLASGKNTGELFF. This sequence joins TRBV5-1 and TRBJ2-2, with D possibly matching TRBD2 (5 bases). This CDR3 is 16 amino acids long. The germline CDR1 and CDR2 sequences are SGHRS and YFSETQ. V lost 0 bases and J 1 base, leaving 10 bases between the germline ends. The variable domain in full, with the rest retrieved from reference TRBV5-1 and TRBJ2-2, is KAGVTQTPRYLIKTRGQQVTLSCSPISGHRSVSWYQQTPGQGLQFLFEYFSETQRNKGNFPGRFSGRQFSNSRSEMNVSTLELGDSALYLCASSLASGKNTGELFFGEGSRLTVL.

This chain's CDR3 is CASSLLANLVNEQYF. In DNA form, the CDR3 reads TGTGCCAGCAGTTTACTAGCTAATTTAGTCAACGAGCAGTACTTC. V is TRBV27 and J is TRBJ2-7; tentative D call: TRBD2 (5 bases). V lost 2 bases to trimming and J lost 5 bases, with 16 bases between them. This CDR3 spans 15 amino acids. Per the germline V gene, CDR1 is MNHEY and CDR2 is SMNVEV (reference sequence).

This clone appeared a single time. V is TRBV12-5 and J is TRBJ2-1; 8 bases align to TRBD2. The junction had 6 bases not matched to a gene; V was cut back by 6 bases and J by 5 bases. The CDR3 is 14 amino acids. From germline, CDR1 is LGHNT and CDR2 FRNRAP. CDR3 bases: TGTGCTAGTGGGATAGCGGGGCCCCACAATGAGCAGTTCTTC. This translates into CASGIAGPHNEQFF.

The rearrangement uses TRBV30 and TRBJ1-6, with a possible D match to TRBD1 (5 bases). The CDR3 spans 13 residues. Germline lookup yields CDR1 GTSNPN and CDR2 SVGIG (reference sequence). Trimming cost V 7 bases and J 9 bases, with 16 bases left between them. The CDR3 DNA follows: TGTGCCTCCACTCGACGGGGGGGTTCACCCCTCCACTTT. Protein: CASTRRGGSPLHF.

The chain couples TRBV27 to TRBJ1-1; the D is unclear. This CDR3 is 17 amino acids long. Germline V gives CDR1 MNHEY, CDR2 SMNVEV (reference sequence). The ends were cut back, 6 bases at V and 2 bases at J, with 22 bases in the middle. DNA of the CDR3: TGTGCCAGCAGCCTCAGACGGACGGGAAAGAGTAACACTGAAGCTTTCTTT. It specifies CASSLRRTGKSNTEAFF.

This chain connects TRBV6-5 to TRBJ1-5; tentatively, D is TRBD1 (6 bases). Per germline, CDR1 MNHEY and CDR2 SVGAGI. The CDR3 loop spans 13 amino acids. V lost 7 bases and J lost 0, with 7 bases in between. The CDR3 here is CASTGDSNQPQHF. Written as DNA, the CDR3 is TGTGCCAGCACAGGGGATAGCAATCAGCCCCAGCATTTT.

V and J are TRBV29-1 and TRBJ2-7; 12 nucleotides match TRBD1. The V segment lost 4 bases and the J segment 7 bases; nucleotides outside the gene matches: 8. Looked up from germline, CDR1 is SQVTM and CDR2 is ANQGSEA. The CDR3 has 14 residues. The CDR3 bases are TGCAGCGTTGGTCGGGACAGGGGGCGCGAAGAGCAGTACTTC. Translating gives CSVGRDRGREEQYF.

The chain carries TRBV7-2 and TRBJ1-4, with D hard to call. CDR3 size: 15 residues. CDR1 and CDR2 from the germline V gene are SGHTA and FQGNSA. Trimming took 5 bases from V and 0 from J, leaving 10 bases between them. The CDR3 nucleotides read TGTGCCAGCAGCCCCGAGGCGGCAACTAATGAAAAACTGTTTTTT. This codes for CASSPEAATNEKLFF.

V gene TRBV5-6 combines with J gene TRBJ1-5; D call uncertain. This CDR3 has 13 residues. Trimming cost V 0 bases and J 4 bases, with 5 bases left between them. Per the germline V gene, CDR1 is SGHDT and CDR2 is YYEEEE. This CDR3 reads CASSLGQNQPQHF. The CDR3 DNA reads TGTGCCAGCAGCTTGGGTCAGAATCAGCCCCAGCATTTT. Variable domain in full (rest from reference TRBV5-6 and TRBJ1-5): DAGVTQSPTHLIKTRGQQVTLRCSPKSGHDTVSWYQQALGQGPQFIFQYYEEEERQRGNFPDRFSGHQFPNYSSELNVNALLLGDSALYLCASSLGQNQPQHFGDGTRLSIL.

V usage is TRBV6-5 and J usage is TRBJ1-2, with 10 bases fitting TRBD1. CDR3 length: 15 amino acids. Per the germline V gene, CDR1 is MNHEY and CDR2 is SVGAGI. The ends lost 6 bases at V and 8 bases at J; junction bases unmatched: 12. In nucleotides, the CDR3 is TGTGCCAGCAGCCTTAATCCGGGACAGGGGAGAGGCTACACCTTC. Translation gives CASSLNPGQGRGYTF.

The gene calls are TRBV24-1 and TRBJ1-2; 9 nucleotides align to TRBD1. The germline V gene has CDR1 KGHDR and CDR2 SFDVKD. This CDR3 comprises 20 residues. V lost 4 bases and J lost 6; bases outside the gene matches: 23. Here the CDR3 reads CATSDPNTGTGYTLGDGYTF. The CDR3 nucleotides read TGTGCCACCAGTGACCCCAACACCGGGACAGGGTATACGCTGGGAGATGGCTACACCTTC.

V gene TRBV5-6 combines with J gene TRBJ2-6; D might be TRBD2 (5 bases). Germline V lookup: CDR1 SGHDT, CDR2 YYEEEE. Trimming shortened V by 1 base and J by 0 bases, and 14 bases separated the two germline ends. The CDR3 consists of 18 residues. The CDR3 DNA is TGTGCCAGCAGCTTGTTAGCGCAGGATAGCTCTGGGGCCAACGTCCTGACTTTC. Protein product: CASSLLAQDSSGANVLTF. Looking up the rest from reference TRBV5-6 and TRBJ2-6 gives the full variable domain: DAGVTQSPTHLIKTRGQQVTLRCSPKSGHDTVSWYQQALGQGPQFIFQYYEEEERQRGNFPDRFSGHQFPNYSSELNVNALLLGDSALYLCASSLLAQDSSGANVLTFGAGSRLTVL.

The chain joins TRBV19 to TRBJ2-6; possible D gene TRBD2, 5 bases. Germline V lookup: CDR1 LNHDA, CDR2 SQIVND (reference sequence). The V end lost 4 bases, the J end lost 0 bases, and 10 bases lay between the germline ends. This CDR3 has 16 amino acids. CDR3 sequence: CASSTPGISGANVLTF. The CDR3 DNA sequence: TGTGCCAGTAGTACCCCGGGGATCTCTGGGGCCAACGTCCTGACTTTC.

This sequence joins TRBV5-1 and TRBJ1-1; D uncertain. V lost 4 bases, J lost 7 bases, and 20 bases lay in between. The CDR3 length is 15 residues. From germline, CDR1 is SGHRS and CDR2 YFSETQ. The DNA of the CDR3 is TGCGCCAGCAGCGCGGGCCAGCCGGTTGTTGGTGAAGCTTTCTTT. Amino acid sequence: CASSAGQPVVGEAFF.

This clone turned up a few times. The rearrangement links TRBV11-2 to TRBJ1-2, with no clear D. Trimming took 4 bases from V and 2 from J, leaving 23 bases between them. The CDR3 covers 18 residues. Germline V gene sequence: CDR1 SGHAT, CDR2 FQNNGV. The CDR3, as DNA: TGTGCCAGCAGCTCCCTCCGGAGCCGGCGATTTGACAACTATGGCTACACCTTC. Residues: CASSSLRSRRFDNYGYTF.

The chain employs TRBV27 and TRBJ2-1; 7 positions agree with TRBD2. This CDR3 has 14 amino acids. V lost 6 bases and J lost 0; bases outside the gene matches: 2. CDR1 is MNHEY, CDR2 SMNVEV, per germline (reference sequence). In DNA, the CDR3 is TGTGCCAGCAGGAAGCGGGGCTCCTACAATGAGCAGTTCTTC. Protein sequence: CASRKRGSYNEQFF.

The V call is TRBV7-9, the J call TRBJ1-6; D not certain. This CDR3 comprises 13 residues. Germline V CDR1 and CDR2: SEHNR, FQNEAQ (reference sequence). Trimming took off 7 bases at V and 11 bases at J, with 15 bases between the two ends. Here the CDR3 DNA reads TGTGCCAGCAACAACCTCCGGGGTCCACCCCTCCACTTT. Its protein is CASNNLRGPPLHF.

Comments on this clone: Other DNA sequences in the same sample also yield this CDR3. The chain uses TRBV6-5 and TRBJ1-1; 9 nucleotides align to TRBD1. This CDR3 spans 15 amino acids. CDR1 is MNHEY and CDR2 is SVGAGI in the germline V gene. V dropped 8 bases and J dropped 0; count of bases not matched to a gene: 7. This CDR3 is CASRDRDRVNTEAFF. The CDR3 nucleotides read TGTGCCAGCCGGGACAGGGATCGGGTGAACACTGAAGCTTTCTTT.

This clone has a handful of counts. This chain uses TRBV5-1 with TRBJ1-6; 9 nucleotides line up with TRBD1. Germline values: CDR1 SGHRS, CDR2 YFSETQ. Unmatched junction bases numbered 7, after V lost 4 bases and J lost 8 bases. The CDR3 runs to 15 residues. In nucleotides, the CDR3 is TGCGCCAGCAGCCAAGGGACAGGGAATGATTCACCCCTCCACTTT. This gives the protein CASSQGTGNDSPLHF.

This chain connects TRBV9 to TRBJ1-6; 7 bases fit TRBD1. Germline assignment: CDR1 SGDLS and CDR2 YYNGEE. Trimming took 5 bases from V and 4 from J; bases not matched to a gene: 9. The CDR3 extends over 16 amino acids. In nucleotides, the CDR3 is TGTGCCAGCAGTCCCCCTGGGACAGCTTATAATTCACCCCTCCACTTT. Translated: CASSPPGTAYNSPLHF. Full variable domain (rest looked up from reference TRBV9 and TRBJ1-6): DSGVTQTPKHLITATGQRVTLRCSPRSGDLSVYWYQQSLDQGLQFLIQYYNGEERAKGNILERFSAQQFPDLHSELNLSSLELGDSALYFCASSPPGTAYNSPLHFGNGTRLTVT.

Here the CDR3 reads CASSRDRVSPLHF. Written as DNA, the CDR3 is TGTGCCAGCAGCCGGGACAGAGTTTCACCCCTCCACTTT. V gene TRBV27 combines with J gene TRBJ1-6; TRBD1 agrees at 7 bases. The germline gives CDR1 MNHEY, CDR2 SMNVEV (reference sequence). V was clipped by 6 bases and J by 9 bases; unmatched bases: 5. The CDR3 spans 13 residues.

A few counts support this clone. The V and J genes are TRBV9 and TRBJ2-2; TRBD1 agrees at 7 bases. V gave up 3 bases and J gave up 1 base; unmatched junction bases: 3. This CDR3 is 15 amino acids long. Germline CDR1 is SGDLS and CDR2 is YYNGEE. CDR3 protein: CASSDRTGNTGELFF. CDR3 DNA: TGTGCCAGCAGCGACCGGACAGGGAACACCGGGGAGCTGTTTTTT.

The chain employs TRBV29-1 and TRBJ1-2; 7 bases fit TRBD1. This CDR3 is 15 amino acids long. CDR1 is SQVTM, CDR2 ANQGSEA, per germline. V lost 6 bases to trimming and J lost 4 bases; unmatched junction nucleotides: 14. The CDR3 DNA follows: TGCAGCGTAGACAGGGATAAAGCATCCGCCTATGGCTACACCTTC. It encodes CSVDRDKASAYGYTF.

This chain joins TRBV14 and TRBJ2-7; tentative D call: TRBD1 (6 bases). The CDR3 runs to 15 residues. V gave up 3 bases and J gave up 3 bases, with 15 bases separating them. Germline loops: CDR1 SGHDN, CDR2 FVKESK. The CDR3 region has the DNA TGTGCCAGCAGCCAGGGAACCGGGACACTCTACGAGCAGTACTTC. Protein: CASSQGTGTLYEQYF.